These 23 T cell receptor beta chains came from one sample sequenced in a study of control samples from healthy donors and cancer patients. Produced via immunoSEQ multiplex PCR; TCRdb's table is partial and in-frame only. The data hold under 80,000 clones, with 93% observed a single time. The sample taken for sequencing was PBMCs. All receptors derive from a middle-aged woman with lung cancer.

V gene TRBV7-9 combines with J gene TRBJ1-1; D may be TRBD1 (5 bases). This CDR3 has 15 residues. Between the trimmed V and J ends, which lost 1 base and 5 bases, there was a span of 14 bases. Germline CDR1 SEHNR, CDR2 FQNEAQ (reference sequence). The CDR3 nucleotides read TGTGCCAGCAGCTTAGGGCAGGGTCTTTGGACTGAAGCTTTCTTT. Translation gives CASSLGQGLWTEAFF.

The chain couples TRBV19 to TRBJ2-1; no clear D. The CDR3 is 12 amino acids. Germline V CDR1 and CDR2: LNHDA, SQIVND (reference sequence). Trimming took 6 bases from V and 15 from J, leaving 18 bases between them. Here the CDR3 reads CASSLRSHSPFF. Here the CDR3 DNA reads TGTGCCAGTAGCCTAAGGTCCCATAGCCCGTTCTTC.

The chain joins TRBV11-2 to TRBJ2-1; D not resolved. Germline V gene lookup returns CDR1 SGHAT and CDR2 FQNNGV. Trimming removed 6 bases at V and 7 bases at J, with 16 bases between. The CDR3 totals 14 residues. CDR3 residues: CASRRLGNTNEQFF. The DNA for the CDR3 is TGTGCCAGCAGACGTTTAGGGAATACGAATGAGCAGTTCTTC.

The rearrangement links TRBV9 to TRBJ1-1; D gene ambiguous. V was pared by 4 bases and J by 4 bases, with 11 bases between. The CDR3 covers 13 residues. Germline CDR1 and CDR2: SGDLS and YYNGEE. As DNA, the CDR3 is TGTGCCAGCAGCCCGAGACGGAGCACTGAAGCTTTCTTT. Protein: CASSPRRSTEAFF.

On this clone: Other DNA sequences of this sample code for an identical CDR3. This chain joins TRBV9 and TRBJ1-1; D is uncertain. V lost 0 bases and J lost 4, with 4 bases in between. The CDR3 is 12 amino acids. Germline assignment: CDR1 SGDLS and CDR2 YYNGEE. The CDR3 sequence: CASSVGGTEAFF. Here the CDR3 DNA reads TGTGCCAGCAGCGTAGGAGGCACTGAAGCTTTCTTT.

The chain carries TRBV5-4 and TRBJ1-1; no clear D. This CDR3 has 11 amino acids. The V end was cut by 7 bases, the J end by 5 bases, with 9 bases between. Germline values: CDR1 SGHNT, CDR2 YYREEE (reference sequence). This CDR3 is CASRRGTEAFF. CDR3 nucleotides: TGTGCCAGCCGTCGTGGGACTGAAGCTTTCTTT.

The V call is TRBV19, the J call TRBJ2-7; 7 positions agree with TRBD2. V shed 3 bases and J 0 bases; nucleotides not matched to a gene: 8. The CDR3 extends over 16 amino acids. CDR1 and CDR2 (germline): LNHDA, SQIVND (reference sequence). CDR3 in amino acids: CASSIAGRGTSYEQYF. The CDR3 DNA is TGTGCCAGTAGTATTGCCGGGCGGGGGACCTCCTACGAGCAGTACTTC.

This clone came up once. The chain employs TRBV5-5 and TRBJ1-5, with TRBD1 identical over 9 bases. Germline V gives CDR1 SGHKS, CDR2 YYEKEE (reference sequence). The length of the CDR3 is 16 residues. V shed 4 bases, J shed 4 bases, and the junction held 9 bases outside the gene matches. DNA for the CDR3: TGTGCCAGCAGCGGACACGGACAGGGGATTAATCAGCCCCAGCATTTT. Protein sequence: CASSGHGQGINQPQHF. Filled out from reference TRBV5-5 and TRBJ1-5, the complete variable domain reads DAGVTQSPTHLIKTRGQQVTLRCSPISGHKSVSWYQQVLGQGPQFIFQYYEKEERGRGNFPDRFSARQFPNYSSELNVNALLLGDSALYLCASSGHGQGINQPQHFGDGTRLSIL.

CDR3 protein: CASSPPSGGYTF. DNA of the CDR3: TGTGCCAGCTCACCACCGAGCGGTGGCTACACCTTC. J is TRBJ1-2 and V is TRBV18; D is unresolved. Trimming took off 0 bases at V and 7 bases at J, with 6 bases between the two ends. The CDR3 is made up of 12 amino acids. CDR1 is KGHSH, CDR2 LQKENI, per germline.

This sequence joins TRBV4-2 and TRBJ2-1, with 9 bases lining up with TRBD1. Germline V CDR1 and CDR2: LGHNA, YNFKEQ. V was pared by 5 bases and J by 9 bases, with 5 bases of the junction left unmatched. The CDR3 covers 13 residues. In DNA form, the CDR3 reads TGTGCCAGCAGCTCACAGGGGGCGAGTGAGCAGTTCTTC. It codes for CASSSQGASEQFF.

The chain uses TRBV9 and TRBJ1-3, with D uncertain. Trimming took off 7 bases at V and 4 bases at J, with 15 bases between the two ends. Per the germline V gene, CDR1 is SGDLS and CDR2 is YYNGEE. The CDR3 length is 14 residues. In DNA, the CDR3 is TGTGCCAGCTCCAGCTACCCCCCGGGAAACACCATATATTTT. Its translation is CASSSYPPGNTIYF.

This chain uses TRBV7-9 with TRBJ1-6; D not resolved. Germline values: CDR1 SEHNR, CDR2 FQNEAQ (reference sequence). The CDR3 sequence is 12 residues long. Trimming cost V 1 base and J 10 bases, with 5 bases left between them. Here the CDR3 DNA reads TGTGCCAGCAGCTTAGAAGGGTCACCCCTCCACTTT. Residues: CASSLEGSPLHF.

The V gene is TRBV11-2, the J gene TRBJ2-6; perhaps TRBD2 as D (6 bases). Per germline, CDR1 SGHAT and CDR2 FQNNGV. The CDR3 spans 16 residues. V dropped 3 bases and J dropped 2 bases, with 11 bases sitting between them. The CDR3 sequence: CASSLEGRAGANVLTF. Written as DNA, the CDR3 is TGTGCCAGCAGCTTGGAGGGCAGGGCTGGGGCCAACGTCCTGACTTTC. The variable domain in full, with the rest retrieved from reference TRBV11-2 and TRBJ2-6, is EAGVAQSPRYKIIEKRQSVAFWCNPISGHATLYWYQQILGQGPKLLIQFQNNGVVDDSQLPKDRFSAERLKGVDSTLKIQPAKLEDSAVYLCASSLEGRAGANVLTFGAGSRLTVL.

CDR3 residues: CASSARWTGGSETQYF. For the CDR3, the DNA is TGCGCCAGCAGCGCCCGTTGGACAGGGGGTAGTGAGACCCAGTACTTC. This chain uses TRBV5-1 with TRBJ2-7, with 10 bases that match TRBD1. The J call is doubtful: the DNA matches TRBJ2-5 better. This CDR3 is 16 amino acids long. Germline V gene sequence: CDR1 SGHRS, CDR2 YFSETQ.

The chain employs TRBV12-5 and TRBJ2-3; 7 bases match TRBD1. The CDR3 loop spans 14 amino acids. Germline V gene sequence: CDR1 LGHNT, CDR2 FRNRAP. J lost 5 bases, V lost 2 bases, and 4 bases had no gene match. The CDR3 loop is CASGLMTGIDTQYF. Here the CDR3 DNA reads TGTGCTAGTGGTTTGATGACAGGGATAGATACGCAGTATTTT.

The rearrangement links TRBV6-1 to TRBJ1-3; D gene unclear. The length of the CDR3 is 17 residues. V was clipped by 3 bases and J by 0 bases, with 15 bases between them. Germline V lookup: CDR1 MNHNS, CDR2 SASEGT. CDR3: CASSDRWSGFSGNTIYF. CDR3 in DNA: TGTGCCAGCAGTGATAGGTGGAGTGGCTTCTCTGGAAACACCATATATTTT.

The V gene is TRBV19, the J gene TRBJ2-7; tentatively, D is TRBD1 or TRBD2 (6 bases each). V gave up 2 bases and J gave up 3 bases, with 8 bases separating them. The germline CDR1 and CDR2 sequences are LNHDA and SQIVND (reference sequence). The CDR3 consists of 13 residues. The CDR3 region is CASSIKGGYEQYF. The CDR3 nucleotides are TGTGCCAGTAGTATAAAGGGGGGCTACGAGCAGTACTTC.

This chain links TRBV9 with TRBJ2-5; a possible D gene is TRBD2 (7 bases). Germline assignment: CDR1 SGDLS and CDR2 YYNGEE. V shed 0 bases and J shed 5 bases, with 14 bases lying between them. The CDR3 extends over 15 amino acids. Written as DNA, the CDR3 is TGTGCCAGCAGCGTAGCGGGGGGCGTGGGGGAGACCCAGTACTTC. This codes for CASSVAGGVGETQYF.

This clone was seen only once. The genes are TRBV3-1 (or the pseudogene TRBV3-2) and TRBJ2-1; D unresolved. V lost 1 base and J lost 10, with 11 bases in between. Looked up from germline, CDR1 is LGHDT and CDR2 is YNNKEL (reference sequence). The length of the CDR3 is 13 residues. The CDR3 nucleotides read TGTGCCAGCAGCCAAGCGCAAGCCGGAGAGCAGTTCTTC. This encodes CASSQAQAGEQFF.

The chain is built from TRBV12-3 or TRBV12-4 and TRBJ2-7; D remains unclear. Trimming took off 3 bases at V and 0 bases at J, with 6 bases between the two ends. The CDR3 covers 13 residues. The CDR3 here is CASSLGSSYEQYF. In nucleotides, the CDR3 is TGTGCCAGCAGTTTGGGCAGCTCCTACGAGCAGTACTTC.

This chain connects TRBV27 to TRBJ2-7, with D hard to call. V shed 2 bases and J shed 3 bases, with 8 bases lying between them. Germline V CDR1 and CDR2: MNHEY, SMNVEV (reference sequence). This CDR3 has 13 amino acids. The CDR3 nucleotides are TGTGCCAGCAGTTTAGGTAGATACTACGAGCAGTACTTC. It codes for CASSLGRYYEQYF.

V gene TRBV6-6 combines with J gene TRBJ1-5; D uncertain. CDR1 and CDR2 (germline): MNHNY, SVGAGI (reference sequence). The CDR3 is made up of 14 amino acids. V was shortened by 2 bases and J by 5 bases, with 10 bases between the two germline ends. In DNA, the CDR3 is TGTGCCAGCAGTTACGGGCAGGTCGATCAGCCCCAGCATTTT. It yields the protein CASSYGQVDQPQHF.

This clone was seen just once. The chain couples TRBV24-1 to TRBJ1-1; TRBD1 might be the D (5 bases). The CDR3 loop spans 13 amino acids. Germline values: CDR1 KGHDR, CDR2 SFDVKD. Trimming left V 5 bases short and J 4 bases short, with 10 bases between. The CDR3, as DNA: TGTGCCACCAGTGCAGGGCCGAGCACTGAAGCTTTCTTT. It yields the protein CATSAGPSTEAFF.